This T cell receptor (beta chain) derives from a study of blood T cells in healthy people across ages. Study conclusions and caveats: TCR beta diversity per million T cells fell roughly linearly with age. Versus aged donors, long-lived donors had higher diversity and more naive CD4+ cells. Diversity figures based on one million T cells were deemed too low.

Alongside a J-beta primer mix, a sample-barcoded 5' primer served in a second PCR lasting roughly 6 to 12 cycles. In TCRdb, the 5' RACE reads were re-called with MiXCR into one record per CDR3 protein. The sample lists about 1.1 million distinct CDR3 sequences; around two fifths were seen once. A word on this clonotype: Its antigen is not known. One end of the junction varies from germline; a read error may be responsible.

The sequencing sample was made of blood. The receptor was isolated from a man aged 18 to 29 in good health.

CDR3 sequence: CGASTSGGIETQYF. CDR3 in DNA: TGCGGTGCGAGTACTAGCGGGGGCATAGAGACCCAGTACTTC. The gene calls are TRBV20-1 and TRBJ2-5; 11 bases are shared with TRBD2. This CDR3 is built from 14 residues. The germline V gene has CDR1 DFQATT and CDR2 SNEGSKA (reference sequence).